The present T cell receptor beta chain was sequenced within a study of T cells in Graves' hyperthyroidism and ophthalmopathy. Notes on the study in general: For ophthalmopathy, model prediction preceded onset by a median 6.5 months.

Germline V lookup: CDR1 ENHRY, CDR2 SYGVKD. CDR3 length: 14 amino acids. Trimming at V came to 0 bases and at J to 3 bases, leaving 2 bases not matched to a gene. RNA transcripts yielded amplified TCR beta CDR3 regions. First-round RT-PCR with HTBI primers amplified the TCR CDR3 region. TCRdb reprocessed the multiplex PCR reads with MiXCR, giving one entry per CDR3 protein. The data contain approximately 600,000 distinct CDR3 sequences, 14% to 15% of them seen just once; the ten biggest clones take up about 3.9%. Uncontrolled infection, other autoimmune disease, pregnancy or lactation disqualified patients from enrolment. This clonotype has ten or more counts. Its antigen is currently unknown.

The TCR was taken from a woman in her forties with Graves' ophthalmopathy. The V gene is TRBV10-3, the J gene TRBJ2-7; 7 nucleotides agree with TRBD1. Sequenced input: blood. CDR3 sequence: CAISESRDSYEQYF. In DNA form, the CDR3 reads TGTGCCATCAGTGAGTCGAGGGACAGCTACGAGCAGTACTTC.